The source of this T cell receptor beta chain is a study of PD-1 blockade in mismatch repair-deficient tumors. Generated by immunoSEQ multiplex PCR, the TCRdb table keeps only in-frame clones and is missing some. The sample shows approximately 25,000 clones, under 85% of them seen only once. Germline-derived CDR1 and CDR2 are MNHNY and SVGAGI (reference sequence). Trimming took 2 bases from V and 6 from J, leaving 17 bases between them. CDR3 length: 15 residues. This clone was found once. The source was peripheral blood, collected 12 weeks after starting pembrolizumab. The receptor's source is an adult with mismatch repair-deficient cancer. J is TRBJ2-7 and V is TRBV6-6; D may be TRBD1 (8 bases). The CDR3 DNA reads TGTGCCAGCAGTTACGATTCACAGGGGGGGGGCGAGCAGTACTTC. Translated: CASSYDSQGGGEQYF.